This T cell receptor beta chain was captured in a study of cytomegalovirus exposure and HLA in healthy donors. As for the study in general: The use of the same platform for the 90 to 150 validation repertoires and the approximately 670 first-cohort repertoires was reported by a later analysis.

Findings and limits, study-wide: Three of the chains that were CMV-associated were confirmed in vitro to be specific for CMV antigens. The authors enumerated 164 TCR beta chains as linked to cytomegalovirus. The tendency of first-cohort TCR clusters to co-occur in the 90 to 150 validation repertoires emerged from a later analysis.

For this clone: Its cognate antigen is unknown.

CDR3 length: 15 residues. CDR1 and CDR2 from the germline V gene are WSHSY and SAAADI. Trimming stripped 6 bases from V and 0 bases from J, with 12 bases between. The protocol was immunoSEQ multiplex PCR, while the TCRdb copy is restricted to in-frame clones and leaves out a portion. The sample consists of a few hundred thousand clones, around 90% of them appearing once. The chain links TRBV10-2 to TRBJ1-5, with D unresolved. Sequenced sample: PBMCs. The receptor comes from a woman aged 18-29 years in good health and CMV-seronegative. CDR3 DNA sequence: TGCGCCAGCAGCTCAGGCCAGGATAGCAATCAGCCCCAGCATTTT. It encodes CASSSGQDSNQPQHF.